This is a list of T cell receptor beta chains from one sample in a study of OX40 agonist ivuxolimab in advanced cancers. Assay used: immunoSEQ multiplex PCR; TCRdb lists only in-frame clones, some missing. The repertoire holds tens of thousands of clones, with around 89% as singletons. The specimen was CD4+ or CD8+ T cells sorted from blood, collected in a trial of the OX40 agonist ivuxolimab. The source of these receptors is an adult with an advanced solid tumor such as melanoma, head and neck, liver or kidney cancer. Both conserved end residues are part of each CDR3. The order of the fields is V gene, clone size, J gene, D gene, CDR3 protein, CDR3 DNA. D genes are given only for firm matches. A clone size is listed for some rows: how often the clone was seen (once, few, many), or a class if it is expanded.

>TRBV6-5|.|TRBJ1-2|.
CASSHLRWDGYTF
TGTGCCAGCAGCCACCTGAGGTGGGATGGCTACACCTTC
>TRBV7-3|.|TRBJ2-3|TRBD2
CASVQAGVLGTDTQYF
TGTGCCAGCGTGCAAGCGGGAGTCTTGGGCACAGATACGCAGTATTTT
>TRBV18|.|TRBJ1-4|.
CASSPDEGVGEKLFF
TGTGCCAGCTCACCAGACGAGGGGGTTGGTGAAAAACTGTTTTTT
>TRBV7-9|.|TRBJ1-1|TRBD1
CASSYGGTGWDPFF
TGTGCCAGCAGCTACGGGGGGACAGGTTGGGATCCTTTCTTT
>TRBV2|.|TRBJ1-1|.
CASSEVGGFSTEAFF
TGTGCCAGCAGTGAAGTCGGAGGGTTCAGCACTGAAGCTTTCTTT
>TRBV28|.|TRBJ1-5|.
CASVPAGGSNQPQHF
TGTGCCAGTGTTCCGGCGGGGGGTAGCAATCAGCCCCAGCATTTT
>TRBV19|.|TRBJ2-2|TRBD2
CASSSSGRGSTGELFF
TGTGCCAGTAGTAGTAGCGGGAGAGGGTCTACCGGGGAGCTGTTTTTT
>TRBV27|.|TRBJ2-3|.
CASGQNTDTQYF
TGTGCCAGCGGACAGAACACAGATACGCAGTATTTT
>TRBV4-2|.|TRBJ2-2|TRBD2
CASSQEPGLVNTGELFF
TGTGCCAGCAGCCAAGAACCGGGACTAGTGAACACCGGGGAGCTGTTTTTT
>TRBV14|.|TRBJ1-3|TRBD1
CASSRQGPGNTIYF
TGTGCCAGCAGTCGACAGGGTCCTGGAAACACCATATATTTT
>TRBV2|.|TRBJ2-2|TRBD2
CASSSGLAGELFF
TGTGCCAGCAGTTCCGGACTAGCCGGGGAGCTGTTTTTT
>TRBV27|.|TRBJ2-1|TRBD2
CASSLSLGLAAPYNEQFF
TGTGCCAGCAGTTTGTCTTTGGGACTAGCGGCTCCCTACAATGAGCAGTTCTTC
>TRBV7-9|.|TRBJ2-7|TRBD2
CASSPGTSGSGQYF
TGTGCCAGCAGCCCCGGGACTAGCGGGAGCGGGCAGTACTTC
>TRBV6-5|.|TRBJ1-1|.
CASGYLGVNTEAFF
TGTGCCAGCGGATACTTGGGGGTGAACACTGAAGCTTTCTTT
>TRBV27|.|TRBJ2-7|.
CASSLGLYYEQYF
TGTGCCAGCAGTTTAGGATTGTACTACGAGCAGTACTTC
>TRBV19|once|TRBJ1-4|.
CATRPDNNEKLFF
TGTGCCACCCGACCGGATAATAATGAAAAACTGTTTTTT
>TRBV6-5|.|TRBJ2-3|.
CASSYSKDSRGYF
TGTGCCAGCAGTTACTCGAAGGACAGCCGGGGGTATTTT
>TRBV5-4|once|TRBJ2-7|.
CASSFRGFGEQYF
TGTGCCAGCAGCTTTAGGGGGTTCGGCGAGCAGTACTTC
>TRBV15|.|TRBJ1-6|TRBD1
CATSLGTGNSPLHF
TGTGCCACCAGCCTCGGGACAGGAAATTCACCCCTCCACTTT
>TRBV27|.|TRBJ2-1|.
CASRTRWSYNEQFF
TGTGCCAGCCGCACCCGGTGGTCCTACAATGAGCAGTTCTTC
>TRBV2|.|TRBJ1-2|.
CASSTIGLFGYTF
TGTGCCAGCAGTACAATAGGGCTTTTCGGCTACACCTTC
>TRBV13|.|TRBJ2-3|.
CASSLVGGTTDTQYF
TGTGCCAGCAGCTTAGTGGGGGGTACCACAGATACGCAGTATTTT